A selection of T cell receptor beta chains follows, all from one sample in a study of CD8 T cells in Susac syndrome. One entry per CDR3 protein results from TCRdb running MiXCR on the immunoSEQ multiplex PCR reads. The table records about 180,000 distinct CDR3 sequences, 94% of them present only once. The sample was CD4+ T cells from PBMCs. The source of these receptors is a human donor with Susac syndrome. The CDR3 runs from the conserved cysteine through the conserved F or W. The D gene is left open where the match is weak. Size is omitted from some rows. Given values are once, few, many or a class for expanded clones.

length,J,size,V,D,CDR3,DNA
15,TRBJ2-3,-,TRBV11-2,-,CASSLDRPSTDTQYF,TGTGCCAGCAGCTTAGATCGGCCTAGCACAGATACGCAGTATTTT
19,TRBJ2-1,-,TRBV29-1,TRBD2,CSVEDRGWAGGRVYNEQFF,TGCAGCGTTGAAGATCGGGGTTGGGCGGGGGGGCGTGTCTACAATGAGCAGTTCTTC
13,TRBJ2-5,-,TRBV18,-,CASSALGTQTQYF,TGTGCCAGCTCAGCCCTCGGGACGCAGACCCAGTACTTC
11,TRBJ2-7,once,TRBV12-3/TRBV12-4,-,CASSSHHEQYF,TGTGCCAGCAGTTCCCACCACGAGCAGTACTTC
14,TRBJ2-1,-,TRBV20-1,-,CSARVPGSAGEQFF,TGCAGTGCTAGAGTACCGGGGTCCGCGGGTGAGCAGTTCTTC
14,TRBJ2-7,-,TRBV9,-,CASSAMDWSYEQYF,TGTGCCAGCAGCGCCATGGACTGGTCCTACGAGCAGTACTTC
21,TRBJ2-1,-,TRBV24-1,TRBD2,CATSDSVVGTSGGISYNEQFF,TGTGCCACCAGTGATTCCGTGGTGGGGACTAGCGGGGGGATCTCCTACAATGAGCAGTTCTTC
16,TRBJ2-2,-,TRBV6-5,TRBD2,CASSYSKGGVTGELFF,TGTGCCAGCAGTTACTCGAAGGGAGGGGTCACCGGGGAGCTGTTTTTT
16,TRBJ1-2,once,TRBV5-1,TRBD1,CASSLGLGQGNYGYTF,TGCGCCAGCAGCCTTGGCCTGGGACAGGGGAACTATGGCTACACCTTC
13,TRBJ2-6,-,TRBV5-6,-,CASTRAGANVLTF,TGTGCCAGCACCCGTGCTGGGGCCAACGTCCTGACTTTC
13,TRBJ2-3,-,TRBV6-5,-,CASSSPLEDTQYF,TGTGCCAGCAGTTCTCCCCTCGAGGATACGCAGTATTTT
15,TRBJ2-1,-,TRBV7-3,TRBD2,CASSLRREPYNEQFF,TGTGCCAGCAGCTTAAGGCGGGAGCCCTACAATGAGCAGTTCTTC
13,TRBJ1-2,-,TRBV3-1,-,CASSSQGGYGYTF,TGTGCCAGCAGCTCGCAGGGTGGGTATGGCTACACCTTC
14,TRBJ2-5,-,TRBV6-6,-,CASRDSGVRETQYF,TGTGCCAGCAGGGACTCCGGAGTCCGAGAGACCCAGTACTTC
13,TRBJ2-7,-,TRBV29-1,TRBD1,CSARQGGTYEQYF,TGCAGCGCCCGACAGGGGGGGACCTACGAGCAGTACTTC
13,TRBJ2-1,-,TRBV9,-,CASSVVGGVEQFF,TGTGCCAGCAGCGTAGTGGGGGGCGTTGAGCAGTTCTTC
15,TRBJ1-2,once,TRBV6-5,TRBD1,CASSYNRDRGYGYTF,TGTGCCAGCAGTTATAACCGGGACAGGGGCTATGGCTACACCTTC
14,TRBJ1-5,-,TRBV6-1,-,CASSELGVAQPQHF,TGTGCCAGCAGTGAACTAGGGGTTGCTCAGCCCCAGCATTTT
16,TRBJ2-3,-,TRBV9,-,CASSGLGPPPTDTQYF,TGTGCCAGCAGCGGACTGGGTCCCCCGCCTACAGATACGCAGTATTTT
14,TRBJ2-5,-,TRBV5-4,-,CASSKEGGQETQYF,TGTGCCAGCAGCAAGGAGGGTGGTCAAGAGACCCAGTACTTC
15,TRBJ2-7,-,TRBV18,-,CASSLSGPSSYEQYF,TGTGCCAGCTCACTGAGCGGGCCGAGCTCCTACGAGCAGTACTTC
12,TRBJ1-4,-,TRBV29-1,-,CSVEAGFEKLFF,TGCAGCGTTGAAGCAGGATTTGAAAAACTGTTTTTT
13,TRBJ2-5,-,TRBV10-3,-,CAISETGDGTQYF,TGTGCCATCAGTGAGACAGGTGACGGGACCCAGTACTTC
15,TRBJ2-7,-,TRBV5-1,TRBD1,CASSWGTGPSYEQYF,TGCGCCAGCAGCTGGGGGACAGGGCCTTCCTACGAGCAGTACTTC